A selection of T cell receptor beta chains follows, all from one sample in a study of Graves' ophthalmopathy and Graves' hyperthyroidism. Each CDR3 protein gets one entry after TCRdb re-called the multiplex PCR reads with MiXCR. The table lists more than 550,000 distinct CDR3 sequences, about 40% of them singletons. Sequencing was performed on peripheral blood. These receptors originate from an adult man with Graves' ophthalmopathy. Each CDR3 is given with its conserved first and last residue. A D gene is named only where the DNA matches it firmly. Rows give clone size only sometimes, using once, few, many, or a class for an expanded clone.

TRBV7-3	TRBJ2-7	.	many	13	CASSSSQETGKYF	TGTGCCAGCAGCTCCTCTCAGGAAACCGGGAAGTACTTC
TRBV20-1	TRBJ1-4	.	many	13	CSARDNGRGGLFF	TGCAGTGCTAGAGATAACGGGAGGGGAGGACTGTTTTTT
TRBV19	TRBJ1-6	.	once	13	CASSDGFSSPLHF	TGTGCCAGTAGTGACGGTTTCAGCTCACCCCTCCACTTT
TRBV2	TRBJ1-3	.	.	15	CASSGPKSSGNTIYF	TGTGCCAGCAGTGGACCGAAGAGCTCTGGAAACACCATATATTTT
TRBV30	TRBJ2-5	.	few	12	CAWSSGGRTQYF	TGTGCCTGGAGTTCCGGAGGAAGGACCCAGTACTTC
TRBV7-9	TRBJ2-5	.	many	14	CASSLDATKETQYF	TGTGCCAGCAGCTTAGACGCGACAAAAGAGACCCAGTACTTC
TRBV24-1	TRBJ1-2	.	.	14	CATSDLGRKDGYTF	TGTGCCACCAGTGATTTGGGCAGGAAGGATGGCTACACCTTC
TRBV7-8	TRBJ1-3	.	many	15	CASSLVLAPGNTIYF	TGTGCCAGCAGCTTAGTCCTTGCTCCTGGAAACACCATATATTTT
TRBV5-5	TRBJ2-5	.	many	12	CASSLQRETQYF	TGTGCCAGCAGCTTACAGAGAGAGACCCAGTACTTC
TRBV29-1	TRBJ1-1	.	.	13	CSVGQSPNTGAFF	TGCAGCGTTGGACAGAGCCCGAACACTGGAGCTTTCTTT
TRBV12-3/TRBV12-4	TRBJ1-1	.	many	13	CASSREEGTEAFF	TGTGCCAGCAGCCGAGAGGAGGGCACTGAAGCTTTCTTT
TRBV19	TRBJ2-2	TRBD1	.	16	CASKGDRGIFVGELFF	TGTGCCAGTAAGGGGGACAGGGGTATCTTCGTCGGGGAGCTGTTTTTT
TRBV29-1	TRBJ2-5	TRBD1	.	16	CSKGPRGPRGQETQYF	TGCAGCAAAGGCCCTAGGGGGCCACGAGGACAAGAGACCCAGTACTTC
TRBV10-3	TRBJ2-7	.	many	14	CAISDQLGIHEQYF	TGTGCCATCAGTGATCAATTAGGCATCCACGAGCAGTACTTC
TRBV7-2	TRBJ1-1	TRBD1	.	16	CASSAGTARGSTEAFF	TGTGCCAGCAGCGCCGGGACAGCCCGTGGGAGCACTGAAGCTTTCTTT
TRBV7-9	TRBJ2-7	TRBD2	many	14	CASSGLARTYEQYF	TGTGCCAGCAGTGGACTAGCCAGGACCTACGAGCAGTACTTC
TRBV29-1	TRBJ1-1	.	many	11	CSVDVVTEAFF	TGCAGCGTTGATGTGGTAACTGAAGCTTTCTTT
TRBV12-3/TRBV12-4	TRBJ2-7	.	.	13	CASSYATVYEQYF	TGTGCCAGCAGTTACGCCACCGTCTACGAGCAGTACTTC
TRBV7-8	TRBJ2-7	TRBD1	.	14	CASSLDRGKNEQYF	TGTGCCAGCAGCTTAGACAGGGGGAAGAACGAGCAGTACTTC
TRBV9	TRBJ2-7	TRBD2	.	14	CASSVTSGNNEQYF	TGTGCCAGCAGCGTGACTAGCGGTAACAATGAGCAGTACTTC
TRBV20-1	TRBJ2-5	.	many	12	CSAGWLLETQYF	TGCAGTGCTGGGTGGCTCTTGGAGACCCAGTACTTC
TRBV7-8	TRBJ1-1	TRBD1	.	18	CASSLEGGPGSTNTEAFF	TGTGCCAGCAGCTTAGAAGGGGGCCCGGGGAGCACGAACACTGAAGCTTTCTTT
TRBV9	TRBJ1-3	TRBD1	.	15	CASSRDRATGNTIYF	TGTGCCAGCAGCCGTGACAGGGCCACTGGAAACACCATATATTTT
TRBV10-3	TRBJ2-5	.	.	15	CATSDGLTEGETQYF	TGTGCCACCAGTGATGGACTAACAGAGGGGGAGACCCAGTACTTC
TRBV15	TRBJ2-7	.	.	16	CATSREGQSLGGEQYF	TGTGCCACCAGCAGAGAAGGGCAGAGCCTTGGTGGCGAGCAGTACTTC
TRBV5-1	TRBJ1-1	.	.	12	CASSLWGNEAFF	TGCGCCAGCAGCTTGTGGGGGAATGAAGCTTTCTTT
TRBV6-1	TRBJ2-7	.	few	12	CASRPDVGEQYF	TGTGCCAGCAGACCCGATGTGGGGGAGCAGTACTTC
TRBV2	TRBJ1-3	.	many	15	CASSEEGFTGNTIYF	TGTGCCAGCAGTGAAGAGGGATTTACTGGAAACACCATATATTTT
TRBV20-1	TRBJ2-7	TRBD1	.	14	CSASPGTGGYEQYF	TGCAGTGCTAGTCCCGGGACAGGGGGCTACGAGCAGTACTTC
TRBV6-6	TRBJ2-7	.	few	12	CASSYTAHEQYF	TGTGCCAGCAGTTACACGGCCCACGAGCAGTACTTC
TRBV29-1	TRBJ2-7	TRBD1	many	12	CSAGTGAYEQYF	TGCAGTGCCGGGACAGGGGCCTACGAGCAGTACTTC
TRBV2	TRBJ2-5	.	many	11	CASSEDETQYF	TGTGCCAGCAGTGAAGACGAGACCCAGTACTTC
TRBV20-1	TRBJ2-7	TRBD2	many	12	CSGAGEIYEQYF	TGCAGTGGGGCGGGAGAGATTTACGAGCAGTACTTC
TRBV6-5	TRBJ2-2	TRBD2	many	14	CASSASGDTGELFF	TGTGCCAGCAGTGCTAGCGGGGACACCGGGGAGCTGTTTTTT
TRBV15	TRBJ2-3	.	few	15	CATAPEGGRRDTQYF	TGTGCCACCGCACCCGAGGGGGGGCGCAGAGATACGCAGTATTTT
TRBV20-1	TRBJ1-5	.	few	12	CSAFPPGQPQHF	TGCAGTGCTTTCCCCCCCGGTCAGCCCCAGCATTTT
TRBV2	TRBJ1-4	.	.	14	CASSEGGIGEKLFF	TGTGCCAGCAGTGAAGGGGGGATCGGAGAAAAACTGTTTTTT
TRBV10-3	TRBJ1-2	TRBD1	.	16	CAISARDSLLGYGYTF	TGTGCCATCAGTGCCCGGGACAGCCTTCTCGGCTATGGCTACACCTTC
TRBV10-3	TRBJ2-5	TRBD1	once	19	CAISESWGQGTGPLETQYF	TGTGCCATCAGTGAGTCTTGGGGCCAAGGGACAGGCCCCCTAGAGACCCAGTACTTC
TRBV20-1	TRBJ1-5	.	many	13	CSARQDGNQPQHF	TGCAGTGCGAGACAGGACGGCAATCAGCCCCAGCATTTT
TRBV16	TRBJ1-2	.	.	14	CASSQYRGFNGYTF	TGTGCCAGCAGCCAATATCGGGGGTTCAATGGCTACACCTTC
TRBV7-8	TRBJ1-1	.	.	13	CASSRGAHTEVFF	TGTGCCAGCAGTCGGGGGGCGCACACTGAAGTTTTCTTT